This TCR beta chain came from a study of blood T cell repertoires in COVID-19 (TCRdb year 2020). Turning to the overall study: Samples from collaborators originated in the United States, Italy and Spain and spanned both the acute and convalescent phases of COVID-19. Where HLA class I and class II types were available, the types were taken from metadata supplied by the sample provider, not from assay-based typing. The samples were drawn from two sources: the first 160 participants of the ongoing ImmuneRACE study, and 1,000 to 1,500 subjects contributed by 6 global collaborators. Deeply sampled blood TCRbeta repertoires from subjects exposed to, actively infected with, or recovered from COVID-19 were included in the dataset. The repertoires were released in a freely available public database intended as a resource for research on the immune response to SARS-CoV-2. Nearly every sample came with metadata listing a de-identified subject ID, COVID-19 status, age in years and sex. The prospective study material was composed of cDNA or gDNA derived from T cells, B-cell-depleted T cells, or PBMCs. Study-level results and caveats: Clinical and demographic metadata were provided uncurated, with the amount varying by source and participant.

As regards this clone: It lacks a known antigen. Base quality data are lacking; no much larger clone is found one base away.

Trimming accounts for 8 bases at V and 9 bases at J, while the number of junction bases matched to no gene is 5. The germline V gene specifies SGHDN as CDR1 and FVKESK as CDR2. The CDR3 holds 13 amino acids from the cysteine to the phenylalanine. Only the CDR3 DNA is retained, 39 bases long and in frame from the first base. The immunoSEQ Assay, a bias-controlled multiplex PCR, was used to amplify TCRbeta CDR3 regions from genomic DNA. As for the original processing: The number of nucleated cells in each sample was estimated by amplification of reference gene primers within the assay. To quantify the absolute abundance of each unique TCRbeta CDR3 rearrangement, sequence reads were collapsed and filtered. Productive Simpson clonality was computed per sample as the square root of Simpson's diversity index over productive rearrangements. TCRdb obtained this table from immuneACCESS and retained in-frame rearrangements with V and J assigned. These tables miss some clones; where compared with another copy, unresolved V genes account for less than half of the shortfall, and the remainder is unexplained. Clone size and V and J calls were adopted from that table, with D and trimming inferred from the DNA. The sample table lists roughly 400,000 clones, around 87% of them with a count of one. 2.3% of the sample is held by the ten biggest clonotypes.

One collaborating source in Seattle enrolled patients while the patients were actively infected and followed the patients over time throughout the course of disease. Whole blood was collected in K2EDTA tubes by collaborating institutions according to the institutions' own protocols. For TCRbeta analysis, collaborator samples were shipped as frozen whole blood, as isolated PBMCs, or as DNA extracted from either sample type. This chain is built from TRBV14 and TRBJ2-3; 13 bases in between match TRBD2. The sequenced material came from peripheral blood. This sequence originates from a woman in her sixties with COVID-19, enrolled during active disease. The CDR3 has the sequence CASQLAGGHTQYF. The DNA reads as follows: TGTGCCAGCCAACTAGCGGGGGGGCACACGCAGTATTTT.